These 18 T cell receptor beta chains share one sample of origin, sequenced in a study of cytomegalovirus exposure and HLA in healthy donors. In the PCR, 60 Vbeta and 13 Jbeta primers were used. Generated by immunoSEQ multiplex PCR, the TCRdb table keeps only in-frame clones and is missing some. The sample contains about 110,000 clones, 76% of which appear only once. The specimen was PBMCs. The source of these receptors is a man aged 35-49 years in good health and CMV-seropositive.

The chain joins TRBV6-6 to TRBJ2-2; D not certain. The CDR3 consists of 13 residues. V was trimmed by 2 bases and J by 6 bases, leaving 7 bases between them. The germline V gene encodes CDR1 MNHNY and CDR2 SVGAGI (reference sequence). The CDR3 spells CASSYTQAGELFF. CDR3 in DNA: TGTGCCAGCAGTTACACTCAAGCCGGGGAGCTGTTTTTT.

The CDR3 protein is CASSNQGASSYNEQFF. CDR3 sequence (DNA): TGTGCCAGCAGCAATCAAGGAGCAAGCTCCTACAATGAGCAGTTCTTC. The genes are TRBV28 and TRBJ2-1; D unresolved. The CDR3 contains 16 residues. V lost 6 bases and J 0 bases, leaving 15 bases between the germline ends. Germline-derived CDR1 and CDR2 are MDHEN and SYDVKM.

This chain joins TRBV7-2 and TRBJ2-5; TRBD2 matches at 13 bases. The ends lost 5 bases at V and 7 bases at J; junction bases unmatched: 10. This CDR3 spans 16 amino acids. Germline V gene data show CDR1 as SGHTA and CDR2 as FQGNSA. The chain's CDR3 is CASSLTSGGGLATQYF. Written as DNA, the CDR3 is TGTGCCAGCAGCCTCACTAGCGGGGGGGGCCTAGCGACCCAGTACTTC.

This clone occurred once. The CDR3 nucleotides are TGTGCCAGCAGACCCGTGGCGGGGCGCAATCAGCCCCAGCATTTT. Protein product: CASRPVAGRNQPQHF. The rearrangement links TRBV28 to TRBJ1-5; tentative D call: TRBD1 (5 bases). Trimming stripped 6 bases from V and 2 bases from J, with 14 bases between. Germline V gene lookup returns CDR1 MDHEN and CDR2 SYDVKM. CDR3 size: 15 residues.

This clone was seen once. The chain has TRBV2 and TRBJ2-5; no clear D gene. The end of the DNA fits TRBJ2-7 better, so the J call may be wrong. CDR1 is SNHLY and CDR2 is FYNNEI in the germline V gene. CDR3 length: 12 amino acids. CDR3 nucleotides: TGTGCCAGCAGTGCCTCTAGCTACGAGCAGTACTTC. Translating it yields CASSASSYEQYF.

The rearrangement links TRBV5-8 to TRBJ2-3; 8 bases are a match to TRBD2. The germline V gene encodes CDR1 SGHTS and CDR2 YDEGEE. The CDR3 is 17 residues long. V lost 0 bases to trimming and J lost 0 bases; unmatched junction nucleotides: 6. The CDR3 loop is CASSLAKLAVSTDTQYF. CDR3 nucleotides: TGTGCCAGCAGCTTGGCCAAACTAGCGGTTAGCACAGATACGCAGTATTTT.

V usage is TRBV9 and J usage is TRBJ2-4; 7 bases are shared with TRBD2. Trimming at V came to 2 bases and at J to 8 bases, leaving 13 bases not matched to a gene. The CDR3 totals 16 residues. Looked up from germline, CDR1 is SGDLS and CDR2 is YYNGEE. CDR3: CASSVSSGVTPDIQYF. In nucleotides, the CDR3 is TGTGCCAGCAGCGTCTCCAGCGGGGTCACCCCGGACATTCAGTACTTC.

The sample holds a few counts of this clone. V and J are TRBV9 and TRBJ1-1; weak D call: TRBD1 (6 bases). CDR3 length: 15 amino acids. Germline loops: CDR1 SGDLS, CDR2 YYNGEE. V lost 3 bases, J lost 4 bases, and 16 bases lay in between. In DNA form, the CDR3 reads TGTGCCAGCAGCGGTAGGGGGGGCGGCCGCACTGAAGCTTTCTTT. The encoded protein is CASSGRGGGRTEAFF.

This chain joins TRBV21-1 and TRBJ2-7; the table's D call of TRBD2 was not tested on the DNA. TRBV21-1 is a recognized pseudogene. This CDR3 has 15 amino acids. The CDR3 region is CASSSSGKSPHEQYF. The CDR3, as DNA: TGTGCCAGCAGCTCATCCGGGAAATCCCCCCACGAGCAGTACTTC.

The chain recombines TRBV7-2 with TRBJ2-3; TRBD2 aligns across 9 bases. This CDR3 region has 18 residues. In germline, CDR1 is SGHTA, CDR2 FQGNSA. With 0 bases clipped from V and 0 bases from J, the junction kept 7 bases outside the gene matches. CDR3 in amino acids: CASSLAYTSGPSTDTQYF. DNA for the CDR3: TGTGCCAGCAGCTTAGCATATACTAGCGGGCCTAGCACAGATACGCAGTATTTT.

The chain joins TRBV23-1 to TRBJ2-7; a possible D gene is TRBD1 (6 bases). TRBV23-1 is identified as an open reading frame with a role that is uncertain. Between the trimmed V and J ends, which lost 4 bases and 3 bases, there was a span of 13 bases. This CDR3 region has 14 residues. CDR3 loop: CASSRDRDNYEQYF. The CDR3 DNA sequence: TGCGCCAGCAGTCGCGACCGGGACAACTACGAGCAGTACTTC.

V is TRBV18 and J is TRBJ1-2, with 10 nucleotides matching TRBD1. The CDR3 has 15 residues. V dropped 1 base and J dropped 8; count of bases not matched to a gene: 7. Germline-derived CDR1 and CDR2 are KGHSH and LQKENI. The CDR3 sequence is CASSPLGQGKEGYTF. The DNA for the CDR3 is TGTGCCAGCTCACCACTGGGACAGGGGAAAGAGGGCTACACCTTC. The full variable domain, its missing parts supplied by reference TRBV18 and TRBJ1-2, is NAGVMQNPRHLVRRRGQEARLRCSPMKGHSHVYWYRQLPEEGLKFMVYLQKENIIDESGMPKERFSAEFPKEGPSILRIQQVVRGDSAAYFCASSPLGQGKEGYTFGSGTRLTVV.

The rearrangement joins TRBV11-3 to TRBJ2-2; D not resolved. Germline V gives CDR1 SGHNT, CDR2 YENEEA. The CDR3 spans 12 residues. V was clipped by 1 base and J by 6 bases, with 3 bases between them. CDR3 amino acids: CASSLGAGELFF. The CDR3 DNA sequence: TGTGCCAGCAGCTTAGGCGCCGGGGAGCTGTTTTTT.

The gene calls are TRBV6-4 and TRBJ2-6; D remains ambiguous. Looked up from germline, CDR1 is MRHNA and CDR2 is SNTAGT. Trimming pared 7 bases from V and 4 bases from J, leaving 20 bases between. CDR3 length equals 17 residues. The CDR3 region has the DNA TGTGCCAGCACCCCGAGTGGAGAAGTAACCGGGGCCAACGTCCTGACTTTC. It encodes CASTPSGEVTGANVLTF.

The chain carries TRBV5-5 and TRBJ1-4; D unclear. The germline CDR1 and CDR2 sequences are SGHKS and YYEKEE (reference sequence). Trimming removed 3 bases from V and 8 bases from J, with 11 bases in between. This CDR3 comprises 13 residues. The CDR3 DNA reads TGTGCCAGCAGCTCCCCGCGGAGGGAAAAACTGTTTTTT. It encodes CASSSPRREKLFF.

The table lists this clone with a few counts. The CDR3: CATSDRRETQYF. As DNA, the CDR3 is TGTGCCACCAGCGACAGGAGGGAGACCCAGTACTTC. The rearrangement joins TRBV15 to TRBJ2-5, with D possibly being TRBD1 (6 bases). Trimming removed 5 bases from V and 5 bases from J, with 9 bases in between. This CDR3 has 12 residues. Germline CDR1 reads LNHNV; CDR2 reads YYDKDF (reference sequence). The whole variable domain, remainder taken from reference TRBV15 and TRBJ2-5, is DAMVIQNPRYQVTQFGKPVTLSCSQTLNHNVMYWYQQKSSQAPKLLFHYYDKDFNNEADTPDNFQSRRPNTSFCFLDIRSPGLGDTAMYLCATSDRRETQYFGPGTRLLVL.

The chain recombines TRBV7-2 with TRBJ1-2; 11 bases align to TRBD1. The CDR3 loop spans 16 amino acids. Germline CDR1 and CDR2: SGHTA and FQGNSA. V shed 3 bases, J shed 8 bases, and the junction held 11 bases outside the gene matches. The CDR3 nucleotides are TGTGCCAGCAGCTTTCGGAGCACGGGACAGGGGGAGGGCTACACCTTC. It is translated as CASSFRSTGQGEGYTF.

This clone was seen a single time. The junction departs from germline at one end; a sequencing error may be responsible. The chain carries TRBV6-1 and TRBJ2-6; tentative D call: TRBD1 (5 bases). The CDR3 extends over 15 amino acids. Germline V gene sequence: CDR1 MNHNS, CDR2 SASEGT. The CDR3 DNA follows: TGTGCCAGCGGAAACCCTTTCTCTGGGGCCAACGGCCTGACTTTC. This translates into CASGNPFSGANGLTF.